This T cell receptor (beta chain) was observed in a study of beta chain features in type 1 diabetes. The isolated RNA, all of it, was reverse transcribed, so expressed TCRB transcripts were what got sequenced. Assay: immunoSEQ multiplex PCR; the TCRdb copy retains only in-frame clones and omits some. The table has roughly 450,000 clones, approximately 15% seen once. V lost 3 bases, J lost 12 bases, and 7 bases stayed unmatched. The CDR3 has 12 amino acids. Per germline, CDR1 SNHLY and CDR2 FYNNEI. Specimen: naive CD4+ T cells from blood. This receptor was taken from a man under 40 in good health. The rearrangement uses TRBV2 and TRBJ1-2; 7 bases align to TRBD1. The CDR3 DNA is TGTGCCAGCAGTGACAGGGGGAAGTTGCACACCTTC. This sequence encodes CASSDRGKLHTF.